One and the same sample provided the 18 T cell receptor beta chains below, sequenced in a study of memory CD4+ T cells and cytomegalovirus serostatus. TCRdb's table, derived via immunoSEQ multiplex PCR, lists solely in-frame clones and lacks some. The sample carries 35,000 to 50,000 clones, over 60% recorded once. The sort gate was single viable CD3+CD4+CD8-CD45RO+ cells for memory CD4+ T cells. Sequencing was done on a sample of memory CD4+ T cells from blood. These receptors were collected from an adult in good health and CMV-seronegative.

This clone has only a few counts. The rearrangement links TRBV5-5 to TRBJ1-4; D is possibly TRBD1 (5 bases). This CDR3 comprises 14 residues. With 4 bases removed from V and 4 bases from J, the gap between germline ends came to 11 bases. Germline V CDR1 and CDR2: SGHKS, YYEKEE (reference sequence). CDR3 region: CASSPTGGNEKLFF. DNA of the CDR3: TGTGCCAGCAGCCCCACAGGTGGTAATGAAAAACTGTTTTTT.

The V gene is TRBV19, the J gene TRBJ2-1; TRBD2 might be the D (6 bases). Germline CDR1 LNHDA, CDR2 SQIVND (reference sequence). V was cut by 3 bases and J by 5 bases, with 11 bases left in between. This CDR3 comprises 14 residues. The CDR3 nucleotides read TGTGCCAGTAGTATCGGTGGGAGGAACAATGAGCAGTTCTTC. Protein product: CASSIGGRNNEQFF.

The genes are TRBV7-2 and TRBJ1-5; the D is unclear. This CDR3 region has 14 residues. The germline CDR1 and CDR2 sequences are SGHTA and FQGNSA. Trimming stripped 1 base from V and 7 bases from J, with 11 bases between. CDR3 nucleotides: TGTGCCAGCAGCTTAGGTCAGGTGTCGCAGCCCCAGCATTTT. Encoded protein: CASSLGQVSQPQHF.

The J gene is TRBJ2-7, the V gene TRBV30; weak D call: TRBD2 (5 bases). The CDR3 sequence is 13 residues long. The germline CDR1 and CDR2 sequences are GTSNPN and SVGIG (reference sequence). V lost 3 bases to trimming and J lost 4 bases, with 13 bases between them. The CDR3 DNA reads as TGTGCCTGGAGCCGGACTCCCAGTTACGAGCAGTACTTC. This codes for CAWSRTPSYEQYF.

V and J are TRBV18 and TRBJ2-1; TRBD2 matches at 7 bases. V lost 1 base and J lost 7; bases outside the gene matches: 4. CDR3 size: 14 residues. The germline gives CDR1 KGHSH, CDR2 LQKENI. CDR3 sequence: CASSPRREGNEQFF. The CDR3 DNA is TGTGCCAGCTCACCACGAAGGGAGGGGAATGAGCAGTTCTTC.

This chain uses TRBV2 with TRBJ2-1; TRBD2 agrees at 7 bases. This CDR3 has 14 residues. The V segment lost 7 bases and the J segment 15 bases; nucleotides outside the gene matches: 18. Germline V CDR1 and CDR2: SNHLY, FYNNEI. The CDR3 reads CASTPMRSSGPWFF. The CDR3 region has the DNA TGTGCCAGCACCCCGATGCGGTCTAGCGGTCCCTGGTTCTTC.

V gene TRBV6-6 combines with J gene TRBJ1-1, with TRBD1 matching 8 bases. Trimming cost V 6 bases and J 8 bases; bases outside gene matches: 11. The germline V gene has CDR1 MNHNY and CDR2 SVGAGI (reference sequence). The length of the CDR3 is 14 residues. This CDR3 is CASSPDTGGKEAFF. DNA of the CDR3: TGTGCCAGCAGCCCAGATACAGGGGGGAAGGAAGCTTTCTTT.

This clone qualifies as medium-sized. This rearrangement joins TRBV20-1 to TRBJ1-2; D remains unclear. V gave up 6 bases and J gave up 7 bases, with 6 bases separating them. CDR1 is DFQATT and CDR2 is SNEGSKA in the germline V gene (reference sequence). The CDR3 is 9 residues long. The CDR3 sequence is CSAHRGYTF. The CDR3 DNA reads TGCAGTGCCCACCGTGGCTACACCTTC.

V and J are TRBV7-2 and TRBJ1-1, with D hard to call. The CDR3 is made up of 14 amino acids. Germline V gene lookup returns CDR1 SGHTA and CDR2 FQGNSA. V lost 1 base and J lost 1, with 7 bases in between. The CDR3 region is CASSLGAENTEAFF. For the CDR3, the DNA is TGTGCCAGCAGCTTAGGTGCCGAGAACACTGAAGCTTTCTTT.

J is TRBJ2-2 and V is TRBV6-5; perhaps TRBD2 as D (6 bases). CDR1 and CDR2 (germline): MNHEY, SVGAGI. There are 15 residues in the CDR3. The germline V and J ends were trimmed by 4 bases and 2 bases, with 11 bases remaining between them. CDR3: CASSSLAPNTGELFF. CDR3 coding DNA: TGTGCCAGCAGTTCCCTAGCGCCCAACACCGGGGAGCTGTTTTTT.

The V call is TRBV6-1, the J call TRBJ1-1; D not resolved. V was pared by 8 bases and J by 4 bases, with 17 bases between. This CDR3 spans 14 amino acids. Germline-derived CDR1 and CDR2 are MNHNS and SASEGT. The CDR3 spells CASAEGSLSTEAFF. The DNA for the CDR3 is TGTGCCAGCGCGGAAGGTTCTTTAAGCACTGAAGCTTTCTTT.

The chain carries TRBV30 and TRBJ1-2; D possibly corresponds to TRBD1 (6 bases). V was shortened by 2 bases and J by 8 bases, with 12 bases between the two germline ends. This CDR3 comprises 12 residues. CDR1 and CDR2 from the germline V gene are GTSNPN and SVGIG (reference sequence). The CDR3 here is CAWSRGLRGYTF. The DNA for the CDR3 is TGTGCCTGGAGTCGGGGGCTCCGGGGCTACACCTTC.

This clone was seen just once. J is TRBJ2-3 and V is TRBV4-3, with D possibly called TRBD1 or TRBD2 (6 bases each). Germline-derived CDR1 and CDR2 are LGHNA and YSLEER. The V end was cut by 0 bases, the J end by 4 bases, with 17 bases between. The CDR3 runs 17 residues. In DNA, the CDR3 is TGCGCCAGCAGCCAAGAGGGAGGCAGGGGTTCAGCAGATACGCAGTATTTT. Protein product: CASSQEGGRGSADTQYF.

V and J are TRBV4-1 and TRBJ2-1; 9 bases match TRBD1. Germline lookup yields CDR1 MGHRA and CDR2 YSYEKL. The CDR3 consists of 18 residues. V shed 0 bases and J 7 bases; nucleotides not matched to a gene: 13. The CDR3 nucleotides read TGCGCCAGCAGCCAAGAGCCCGGAGTGGACAGGGGATTAAATGAGCAGTTCTTC. It translates to CASSQEPGVDRGLNEQFF.

This clone was found a few times. The chain couples TRBV28 to TRBJ1-5; no reliable D call. Trimming removed 4 bases from V and 5 bases from J, with 6 bases in between. This CDR3 is 12 amino acids long. Germline loops: CDR1 MDHEN, CDR2 SYDVKM. The CDR3: CASSSIDQPQHF. The DNA of the CDR3 is TGTGCCAGCAGTTCGATCGATCAGCCCCAGCATTTT.

This CDR3 is CASSQDDAGQGGEQYF. The CDR3 DNA is TGTGCCAGCAGCCAAGATGACGCGGGACAAGGTGGCGAGCAGTACTTC. The rearrangement links TRBV4-2 to TRBJ2-7; D possibly uses TRBD1 or TRBD2 (6 bases each). Germline CDR1 is LGHNA and CDR2 is YNFKEQ. V gave up 0 bases and J gave up 6 bases, with 18 bases separating them. The CDR3 loop spans 16 amino acids.

The rearrangement uses TRBV9 and TRBJ2-7, with TRBD2 matching over 10 bases. CDR3 size: 16 residues. V was pared by 2 bases and J by 4 bases, with 9 bases of the junction left unmatched. Germline lookup yields CDR1 SGDLS and CDR2 YYNGEE. CDR3 sequence: CASSVGASGSLYEQYF. CDR3 coding DNA: TGTGCCAGCAGCGTCGGAGCTAGCGGGAGTCTGTACGAGCAGTACTTC.

V and J are TRBV6-6 and TRBJ1-5; a weak D match, TRBD1 (5 bases). The germline CDR1 and CDR2 sequences are MNHNY and SVGAGI (reference sequence). Trimming took off 9 bases at V and 0 bases at J, with 12 bases between the two ends. This CDR3 is built from 14 residues. CDR3 protein: CASGTGNSNQPQHF. The DNA for the CDR3 is TGTGCCAGTGGGACGGGAAATAGCAATCAGCCCCAGCATTTT.